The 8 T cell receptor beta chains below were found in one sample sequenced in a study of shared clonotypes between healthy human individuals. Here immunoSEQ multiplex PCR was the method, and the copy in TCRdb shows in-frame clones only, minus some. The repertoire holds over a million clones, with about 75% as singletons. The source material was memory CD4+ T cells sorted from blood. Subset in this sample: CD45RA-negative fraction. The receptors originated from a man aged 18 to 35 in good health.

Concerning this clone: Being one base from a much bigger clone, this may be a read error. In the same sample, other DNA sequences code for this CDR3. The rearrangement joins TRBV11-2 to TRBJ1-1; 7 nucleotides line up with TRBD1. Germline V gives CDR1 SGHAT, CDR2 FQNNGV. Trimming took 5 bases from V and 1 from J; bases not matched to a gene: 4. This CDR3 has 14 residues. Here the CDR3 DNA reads TGTGCCAGCAGCCTAGGGACAGCGAACACTGAAGCTTTCTTT. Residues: CASSLGTANTEAFF. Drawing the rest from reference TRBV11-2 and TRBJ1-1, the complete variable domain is EAGVAQSPRYKIIEKRQSVAFWCNPISGHATLYWYQQILGQGPKLLIQFQNNGVVDDSQLPKDRFSAERLKGVDSTLKIQPAKLEDSAVYLCASSLGTANTEAFFGQGTRLTVV.

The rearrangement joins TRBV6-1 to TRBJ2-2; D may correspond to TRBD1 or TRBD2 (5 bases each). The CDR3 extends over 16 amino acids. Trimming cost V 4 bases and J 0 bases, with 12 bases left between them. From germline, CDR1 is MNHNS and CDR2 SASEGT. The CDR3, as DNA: TGTGCCAGCAGTGTCCGGGACCTCACGAACACCGGGGAGCTGTTTTTT. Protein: CASSVRDLTNTGELFF.

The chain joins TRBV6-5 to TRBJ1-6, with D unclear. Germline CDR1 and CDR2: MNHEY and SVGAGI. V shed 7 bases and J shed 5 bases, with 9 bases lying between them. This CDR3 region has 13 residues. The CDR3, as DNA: TGTGCCAGCAAATCGCGCAATAATTCACCCCTCCACTTT. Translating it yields CASKSRNNSPLHF.

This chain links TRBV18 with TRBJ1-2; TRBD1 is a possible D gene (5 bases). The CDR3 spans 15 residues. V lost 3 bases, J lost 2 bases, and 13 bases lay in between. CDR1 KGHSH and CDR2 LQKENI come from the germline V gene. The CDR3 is CASSPLQGENYGYTF. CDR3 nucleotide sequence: TGTGCCAGCTCACCGCTGCAGGGAGAGAACTATGGCTACACCTTC. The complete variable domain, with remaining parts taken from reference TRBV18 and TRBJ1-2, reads NAGVMQNPRHLVRRRGQEARLRCSPMKGHSHVYWYRQLPEEGLKFMVYLQKENIIDESGMPKERFSAEFPKEGPSILRIQQVVRGDSAAYFCASSPLQGENYGYTFGSGTRLTVV.

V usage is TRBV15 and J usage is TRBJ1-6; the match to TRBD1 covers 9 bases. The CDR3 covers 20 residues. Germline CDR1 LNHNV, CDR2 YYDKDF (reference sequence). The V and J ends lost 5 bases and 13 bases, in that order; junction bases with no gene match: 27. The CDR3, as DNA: TGTGCCACCAGCGGCTTTCCCGGGACAGGGAGAGGGGCTAATTTGGGCCCCCTCCACTTT. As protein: CATSGFPGTGRGANLGPLHF.

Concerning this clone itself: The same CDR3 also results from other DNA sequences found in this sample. CDR3 DNA: TGCGCCAGCAGCTTGGCAAATGGAAACACCATATATTTT. Translation: CASSLANGNTIYF. The chain employs TRBV5-1 and TRBJ1-3; D is uncertain. Germline V gives CDR1 SGHRS, CDR2 YFSETQ. The CDR3 runs to 13 residues. V shed 0 bases and J shed 3 bases, with 4 bases lying between them.

The DNA of the CDR3 is TGTGCCAGCAGCTTAGGGCTAGAAAGGTACGAGCAGTACTTC. Translated: CASSLGLERYEQYF. V and J are TRBV7-8 and TRBJ2-7; D gene unclear. Germline CDR1 reads SGHVS; CDR2 reads FQNEAQ. With 1 base removed from V and 4 bases from J, the gap between germline ends came to 11 bases. There are 14 residues in the CDR3.

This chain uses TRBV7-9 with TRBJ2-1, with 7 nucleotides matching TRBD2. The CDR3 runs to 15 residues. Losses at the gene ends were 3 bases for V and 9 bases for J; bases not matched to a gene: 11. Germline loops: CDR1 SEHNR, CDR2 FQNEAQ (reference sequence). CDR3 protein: CASSFHRDYPGEQFF. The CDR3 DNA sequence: TGTGCCAGCAGCTTCCACCGGGACTACCCCGGTGAGCAGTTCTTC.